Detailed here is one T cell receptor beta chain. Its antigen remains unknown. Clones were read by immunoSEQ multiplex PCR, and TCRdb kept only the in-frame ones, dropping some. The sample shows about 350,000 clones, 75% to 90% of them seen only once. Germline loops: CDR1 MNHEY, CDR2 SVGAGI. V lost 0 bases and J lost 8; bases outside the gene matches: 5. The CDR3 runs to 14 residues. The treatment: 15 to 20 received Ad26.COV2.S at low or high dose, single or two shots; five or six received placebo; per-sample allocation not given. Collection of samples fell on day 63 after the first vaccine or placebo injection. The sample belongs to a study of Ad26.COV2.S vaccination and SARS-CoV-2 variants. Study conclusions and caveats: The placebo group had lower spike-specific TCR breadth than the vaccine recipients did.

The receptor was derived from a person aged 18-65 years who received the Ad26.COV2.S COVID-19 vaccine or a placebo. The chain uses TRBV6-5 and TRBJ1-2; the match to TRBD1 covers 8 bases. Source: peripheral blood, taken in a trial of Ad26.COV2.S vaccine versus placebo. The CDR3 DNA follows: TGTGCCAGCAGTTACTCGACAGGGGAGAGGGGCTACACCTTC. This codes for CASSYSTGERGYTF.